These 22 T cell receptor beta chains originate from one sample sequenced in a study of T cell responses to AZD1222 COVID-19 vaccine. The data were produced by immunoSEQ multiplex PCR, yet TCRdb's version contains in-frame clones alone and is incomplete. The sample includes roughly 82,000 clones, 70% to 90% of them seen just once. The sample in question was peripheral blood, obtained on day 0 of AZD1222 vaccination. The receptors were gathered from an adult in good health.

The chain links TRBV24-1 to TRBJ1-1; D perhaps matches TRBD1 (6 bases). CDR3 size: 15 residues. V was trimmed by 4 bases and J by 4 bases, leaving 15 bases between them. Per germline, CDR1 KGHDR and CDR2 SFDVKD. This chain's CDR3 is CATSDPGAGSTEAFF. In DNA, the CDR3 is TGTGCCACCAGTGACCCAGGGGCGGGTAGCACTGAAGCTTTCTTT.

The chain has TRBV19 and TRBJ1-1; the D gene is possibly TRBD1 (5 bases). The germline V gene encodes CDR1 LNHDA and CDR2 SQIVND (reference sequence). The CDR3 has 15 amino acids. The V end lost 3 bases, the J end lost 5 bases, and 16 bases lay between the germline ends. The CDR3 here is CASSIITSPGTEAFF. CDR3 DNA: TGTGCCAGTAGTATCATAACAAGCCCAGGGACTGAAGCTTTCTTT.

V usage is TRBV7-6 and J usage is TRBJ2-2, with D possibly called TRBD1 or TRBD2 (5 bases each). The V and J ends lost 4 bases and 1 base respectively, with 16 bases between them. The CDR3 is made up of 17 amino acids. The germline V gene encodes CDR1 SGHVS and CDR2 FNYEAQ. The CDR3 sequence: CASSSRGAGRNTGELFF. The CDR3 nucleotides are TGTGCCAGCAGCTCCAGAGGGGCAGGCCGGAACACCGGGGAGCTGTTTTTT.

The CDR3 is CASSPRLGLAEETQYF. The CDR3, as DNA: TGTGCCAGCAGTCCTCGCCTGGGACTAGCGGAAGAGACCCAGTACTTC. The rearrangement joins TRBV7-9 to TRBJ2-5, with 11 bases identical to TRBD2. This CDR3 spans 16 amino acids. The germline CDR1 and CDR2 sequences are SEHNR and FQNEAQ (reference sequence). Trimming cost V 6 bases and J 3 bases; bases outside gene matches: 9.

This chain links TRBV6-5 with TRBJ1-1; D is undetermined. The germline V gene encodes CDR1 MNHEY and CDR2 SVGAGI. The CDR3 is 15 residues long. Trimming took off 5 bases at V and 2 bases at J, with 15 bases between the two ends. The CDR3 DNA reads TGTGCCAGCAGTAACGGGTGGATGAAAAACACTGAAGCTTTCTTT. Protein: CASSNGWMKNTEAFF.

The chain combines TRBV7-9 with TRBJ1-1; D call uncertain. This CDR3 spans 13 amino acids. Trimming removed 5 bases at V and 2 bases at J, with 9 bases between. Germline assignment: CDR1 SEHNR and CDR2 FQNEAQ (reference sequence). Written as DNA, the CDR3 is TGTGCCAGCAGCGCGGGGAAAAACACTGAAGCTTTCTTT. This encodes CASSAGKNTEAFF.

The DNA of the CDR3 is TGTGCCACCGGGAAAGCCGGAACCGGGGAGCTGTTTTTT. This encodes CATGKAGTGELFF. The chain is built from TRBV24-1 and TRBJ2-2, with unresolved D. Per germline, CDR1 KGHDR and CDR2 SFDVKD. With 9 bases removed from V and 5 bases from J, the gap between germline ends came to 12 bases. There are 13 residues in the CDR3.

This chain connects TRBV9 to TRBJ2-5; D may correspond to TRBD1 or TRBD2 (6 bases each). CDR1 is SGDLS and CDR2 is YYNGEE in the germline V gene. Trimming removed 7 bases from V and 3 bases from J, with 19 bases in between. The length of the CDR3 is 15 residues. The CDR3 DNA follows: TGTGCCAGCTCCATAAGGGTAGGGGGGAAAGAGACCCAGTACTTC. This gives the protein CASSIRVGGKETQYF.

J is TRBJ1-5 and V is TRBV24-1; TRBD1 might be the D (5 bases). Between the trimmed V and J ends, which lost 4 bases and 9 bases, there was a span of 12 bases. The germline gives CDR1 KGHDR, CDR2 SFDVKD. The CDR3 length is 13 residues. The CDR3 coding sequence is TGTGCCACCAGTGAGCGGGGTGGGGGGCCCCAGCATTTT. Amino acids: CATSERGGGPQHF.

The V gene is TRBV27, the J gene TRBJ1-6; D is ambiguous. In germline, CDR1 is MNHEY, CDR2 SMNVEV (reference sequence). The CDR3 covers 15 residues. The ends were cut back, 0 bases at V and 5 bases at J, with 8 bases in the middle. CDR3 region: CASSLSKGHNSPLHF. CDR3 nucleotides: TGTGCCAGCAGTTTATCAAAGGGCCATAATTCACCCCTCCACTTT.

The chain employs TRBV6-5 and TRBJ1-3, with a possible D match to TRBD1 (6 bases). Germline V gene sequence: CDR1 MNHEY, CDR2 SVGAGI. Trimming removed 0 bases at V and 2 bases at J, with 11 bases between. The CDR3 runs 16 residues. CDR3 sequence: CASSYSRQDPGNTIYF. In DNA, the CDR3 is TGTGCCAGCAGTTACTCGAGACAGGATCCTGGAAACACCATATATTTT.

This clone was recorded a few times. The chain couples TRBV19 to TRBJ2-5, with no clear D. This CDR3 comprises 15 residues. The V and J ends lost 0 bases and 2 bases respectively, with 10 bases between them. Germline CDR1 is LNHDA and CDR2 is SQIVND (reference sequence). CDR3 in DNA: TGTGCCAGTAGTATAGACAACAACCCTCAAGAGACCCAGTACTTC. Amino acids: CASSIDNNPQETQYF.

This chain uses TRBV5-1 with TRBJ2-3, with TRBD2 matching over 12 bases. Germline V CDR1 and CDR2: SGHRS, YFSETQ. The CDR3 is 16 residues long. Germline trimming cut 0 bases from V and 4 bases from J; bases unmatched to any gene: 3. The CDR3 spells CASSLALAGGPDTQYF. For the CDR3, the DNA is TGCGCCAGCAGCTTGGCGCTAGCGGGGGGGCCAGATACGCAGTATTTT.

This chain joins TRBV2 and TRBJ2-7; 12 nucleotides match TRBD1. J lost 6 bases, V lost 6 bases, and 6 bases had no gene match. The CDR3 has 14 amino acids. The germline gives CDR1 SNHLY, CDR2 FYNNEI. This CDR3 reads CASRGGQGAREQYF. The CDR3 DNA follows: TGTGCCAGCAGAGGGGGACAGGGGGCCCGCGAGCAGTACTTC.

V usage is TRBV5-1 and J usage is TRBJ2-1; D call uncertain. V lost 4 bases and J lost 7, with 24 bases in between. Germline V gene sequence: CDR1 SGHRS, CDR2 YFSETQ. This CDR3 has 17 amino acids. The CDR3 DNA reads as TGCGCCAGCAGCCCGGATCCGACCCCGAATTTATTAAATGAGCAGTTCTTC. Translation: CASSPDPTPNLLNEQFF. The full variable domain, rest sourced from reference TRBV5-1 and TRBJ2-1, is KAGVTQTPRYLIKTRGQQVTLSCSPISGHRSVSWYQQTPGQGLQFLFEYFSETQRNKGNFPGRFSGRQFSNSRSEMNVSTLELGDSALYLCASSPDPTPNLLNEQFFGPGTRLTVL.

The genes are TRBV3-1 (or the pseudogene TRBV3-2) and TRBJ1-3, with TRBD1 as a possible D gene (5 bases). Trimming removed 0 bases from V and 0 bases from J, with 21 bases in between. The CDR3 extends over 20 amino acids. The V gene's germline CDR1 is LGHDT and CDR2 YNNKEL (reference sequence). The CDR3 spells CASSQDWATGTQHSGNTIYF. The CDR3 DNA reads as TGTGCCAGCAGCCAAGATTGGGCTACCGGGACCCAGCACTCTGGAAACACCATATATTTT.

V usage is TRBV18 and J usage is TRBJ1-3, with no clear D. There are 16 residues in the CDR3. Germline CDR1 and CDR2: KGHSH and LQKENI. Deletions cut 1 base from V and 3 bases from J, with 13 bases between. This CDR3 is CASSPLADRFGNTIYF. CDR3 coding DNA: TGTGCCAGCTCACCACTAGCAGACCGGTTTGGAAACACCATATATTTT.

V is TRBV6-5 and J is TRBJ1-1; no definite D call. CDR3 length: 13 residues. Trimming shortened V by 10 bases and J by 0 bases, and 12 bases separated the two germline ends. Germline CDR1 is MNHEY and CDR2 is SVGAGI. CDR3: CATLFFMNTEAFF. The CDR3 DNA is TGTGCCACACTGTTTTTTATGAACACTGAAGCTTTCTTT.

This clone was recorded once. The CDR3 protein is CASSPERATIQETQYF. As DNA, the CDR3 is TGCGCCAGCAGCCCCGAGCGGGCCACGATCCAAGAGACCCAGTACTTC. The rearrangement joins TRBV4-3 to TRBJ2-5, with D possibly TRBD2 on 6 matching bases. The CDR3 spans 16 residues. V lost 4 bases and J 1 base, leaving 16 bases between the germline ends. Per the germline V gene, CDR1 is LGHNA and CDR2 is YSLEER.

This chain uses TRBV7-6 with TRBJ2-7; possible D gene TRBD2, 5 bases. Germline V lookup: CDR1 SGHVS, CDR2 FNYEAQ. The CDR3 extends over 17 amino acids. V shed 5 bases and J shed 0 bases, with 20 bases lying between them. The CDR3 region has the DNA TGTGCCAGCAGCCCGGGCATGGCCGGGGTAAGCTCCTACGAGCAGTACTTC. It encodes CASSPGMAGVSSYEQYF.

This clone has just one count. The gene calls are TRBV3-1 (or the pseudogene TRBV3-2) and TRBJ2-6; 11 bases agree with TRBD1. CDR3 length: 18 residues. J was trimmed by 3 bases and V by 4 bases; bases with no gene match: 8. CDR1 LGHDT and CDR2 YNNKEL come from the germline V gene (reference sequence). This CDR3 is CASSPPGQGAGGANVLTF. CDR3 nucleotides: TGTGCCAGCAGCCCCCCCGGACAGGGGGCAGGTGGGGCCAACGTCCTGACTTTC.

This clone was observed a handful of times. The chain links TRBV27 to TRBJ2-7; possible D gene TRBD1, 5 bases. Trimming removed 5 bases from V and 7 bases from J, with 18 bases in between. Germline V gene lookup returns CDR1 MNHEY and CDR2 SMNVEV (reference sequence). The CDR3 contains 14 residues. The CDR3 protein is CASSLYGQGREQYF. The CDR3 DNA reads as TGTGCCAGCAGTCTCTATGGGCAGGGAAGGGAGCAGTACTTC.